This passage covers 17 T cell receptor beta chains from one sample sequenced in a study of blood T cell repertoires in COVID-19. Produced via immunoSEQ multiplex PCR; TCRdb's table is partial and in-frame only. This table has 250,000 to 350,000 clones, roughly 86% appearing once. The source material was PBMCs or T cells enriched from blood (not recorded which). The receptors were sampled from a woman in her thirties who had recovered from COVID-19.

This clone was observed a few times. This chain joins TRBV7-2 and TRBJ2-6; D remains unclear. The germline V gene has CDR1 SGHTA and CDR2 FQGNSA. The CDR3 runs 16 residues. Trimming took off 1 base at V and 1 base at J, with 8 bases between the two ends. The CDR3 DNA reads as TGTGCCAGCAGCTTAGTTGGCGGTTCTGGGGCCAACGTCCTGACTTTC. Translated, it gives CASSLVGGSGANVLTF.

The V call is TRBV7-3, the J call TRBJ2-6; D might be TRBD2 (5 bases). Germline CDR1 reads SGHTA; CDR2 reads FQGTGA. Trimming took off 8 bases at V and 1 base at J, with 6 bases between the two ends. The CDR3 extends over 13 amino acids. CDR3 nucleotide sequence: TGTGCCAGCGCGGGTTCTGGGGCCAACGTCCTGACTTTC. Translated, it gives CASAGSGANVLTF.

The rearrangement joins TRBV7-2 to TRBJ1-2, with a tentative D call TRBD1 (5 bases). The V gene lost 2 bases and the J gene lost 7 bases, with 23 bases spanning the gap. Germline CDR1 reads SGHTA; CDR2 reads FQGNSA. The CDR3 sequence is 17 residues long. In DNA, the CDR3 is TGTGCCAGCAGCTTACCACGGGGGGAGGGGATGGTGGGTGGCTACACCTTC. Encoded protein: CASSLPRGEGMVGGYTF.

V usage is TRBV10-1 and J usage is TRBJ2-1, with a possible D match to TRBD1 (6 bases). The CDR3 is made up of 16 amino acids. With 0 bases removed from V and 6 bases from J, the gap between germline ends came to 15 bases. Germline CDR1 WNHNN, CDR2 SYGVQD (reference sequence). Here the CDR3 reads CASSESWGRGPNEQFF. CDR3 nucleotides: TGCGCCAGCAGTGAGTCGTGGGGGCGCGGTCCCAATGAGCAGTTCTTC.

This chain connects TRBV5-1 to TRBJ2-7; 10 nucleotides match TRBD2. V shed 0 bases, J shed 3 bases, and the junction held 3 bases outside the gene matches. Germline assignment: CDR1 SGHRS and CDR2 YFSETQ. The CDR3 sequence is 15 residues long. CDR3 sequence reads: CASSLEGLALYEQYF. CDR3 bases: TGCGCCAGCAGCTTGGAGGGACTAGCGCTCTACGAGCAGTACTTC.

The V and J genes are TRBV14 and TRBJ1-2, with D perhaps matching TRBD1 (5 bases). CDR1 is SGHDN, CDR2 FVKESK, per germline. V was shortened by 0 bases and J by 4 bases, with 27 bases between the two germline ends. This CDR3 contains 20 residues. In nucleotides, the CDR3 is TGTGCCAGCAGCCAAGATAATGTAGGAACAGGACGGGAGAGGTCCTATGGCTACACCTTC. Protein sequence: CASSQDNVGTGRERSYGYTF.

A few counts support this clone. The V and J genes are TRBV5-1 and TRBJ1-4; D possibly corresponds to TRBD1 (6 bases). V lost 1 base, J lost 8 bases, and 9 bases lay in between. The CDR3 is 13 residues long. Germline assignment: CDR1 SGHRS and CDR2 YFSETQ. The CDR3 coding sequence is TGCGCCAGCAGCTTGACAGGGTGGGAAAAACTGTTTTTT. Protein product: CASSLTGWEKLFF.

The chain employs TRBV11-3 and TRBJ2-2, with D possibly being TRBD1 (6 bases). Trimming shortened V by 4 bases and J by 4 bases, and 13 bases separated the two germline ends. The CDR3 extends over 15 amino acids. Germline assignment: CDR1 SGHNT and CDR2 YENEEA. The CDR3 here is CASSSLQGSTGELFF. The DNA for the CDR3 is TGTGCCAGCAGCTCTCTTCAGGGGAGCACCGGGGAGCTGTTTTTT.

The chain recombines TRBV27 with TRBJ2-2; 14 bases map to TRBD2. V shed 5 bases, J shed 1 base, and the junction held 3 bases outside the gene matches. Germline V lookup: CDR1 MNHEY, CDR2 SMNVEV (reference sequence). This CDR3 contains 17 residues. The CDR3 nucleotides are TGTGCCAGCAGTGGGACTAGCGGGAGAGGGAACACCGGGGAGCTGTTTTTT. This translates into CASSGTSGRGNTGELFF.

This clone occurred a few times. The CDR3 DNA is TGTGCCAGCAGTCCGTCGACAGGGTCCTTTCTCTACGAGCAGTACTTC. It encodes CASSPSTGSFLYEQYF. The chain employs TRBV27 and TRBJ2-7; 7 bases match TRBD1. The CDR3 spans 16 residues. V gave up 5 bases and J gave up 3 bases; unmatched junction bases: 13. Germline V gives CDR1 MNHEY, CDR2 SMNVEV (reference sequence).

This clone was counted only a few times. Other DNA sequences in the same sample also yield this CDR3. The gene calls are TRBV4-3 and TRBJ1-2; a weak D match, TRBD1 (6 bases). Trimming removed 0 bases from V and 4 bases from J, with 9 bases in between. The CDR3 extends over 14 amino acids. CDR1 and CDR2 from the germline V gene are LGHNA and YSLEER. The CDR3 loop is CASSQDRGLYGYTF. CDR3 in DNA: TGCGCCAGCAGCCAAGACAGGGGCCTCTATGGCTACACCTTC.

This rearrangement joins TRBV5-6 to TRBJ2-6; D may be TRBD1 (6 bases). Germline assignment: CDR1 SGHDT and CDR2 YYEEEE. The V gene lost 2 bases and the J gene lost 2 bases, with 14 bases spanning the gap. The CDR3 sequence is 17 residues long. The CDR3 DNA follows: TGTGCCAGCAGCTTCGGCAGGGGAAAAGCTGGGGCCAACGTCCTGACTTTC. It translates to CASSFGRGKAGANVLTF.

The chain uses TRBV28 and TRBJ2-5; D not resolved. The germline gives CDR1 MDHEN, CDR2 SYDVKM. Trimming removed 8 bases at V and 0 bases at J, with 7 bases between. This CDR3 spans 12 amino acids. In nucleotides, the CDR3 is TGTGCCAGCTGTACTTACCAAGAGACCCAGTACTTC. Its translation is CASCTYQETQYF.

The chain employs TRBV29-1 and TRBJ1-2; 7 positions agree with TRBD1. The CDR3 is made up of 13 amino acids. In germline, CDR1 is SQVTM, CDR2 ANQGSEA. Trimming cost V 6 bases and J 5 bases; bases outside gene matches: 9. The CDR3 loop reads CSVQGDRWYGYTF. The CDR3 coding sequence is TGCAGCGTCCAGGGGGATCGGTGGTATGGCTACACCTTC.

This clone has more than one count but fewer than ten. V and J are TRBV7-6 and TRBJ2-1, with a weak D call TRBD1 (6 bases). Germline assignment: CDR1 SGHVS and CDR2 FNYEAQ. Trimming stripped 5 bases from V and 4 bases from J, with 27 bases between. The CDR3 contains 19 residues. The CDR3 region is CASSPLRWGPRKTYNEQFF. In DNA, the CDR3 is TGTGCCAGCAGCCCTTTGCGATGGGGGCCCAGAAAGACTTACAATGAGCAGTTCTTC.

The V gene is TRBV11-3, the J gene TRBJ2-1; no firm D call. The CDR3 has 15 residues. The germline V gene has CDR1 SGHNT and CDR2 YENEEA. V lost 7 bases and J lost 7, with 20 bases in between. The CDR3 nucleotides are TGTGCCAGCACCCGACCGGGTAGAGGTAGGAATGAGCAGTTCTTC. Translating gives CASTRPGRGRNEQFF.

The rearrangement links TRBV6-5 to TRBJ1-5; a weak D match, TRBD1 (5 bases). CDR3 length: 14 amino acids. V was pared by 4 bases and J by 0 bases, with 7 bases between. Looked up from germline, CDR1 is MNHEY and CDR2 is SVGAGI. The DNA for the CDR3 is TGTGCCAGCAGTTCAGGGTATAGCAATCAGCCCCAGCATTTT. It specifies CASSSGYSNQPQHF.